Shown below are 16 T cell receptor beta chains from a single sample sequenced in a study of cytomegalovirus exposure and HLA in healthy donors. Amplification used 60 Vbeta primers and 13 Jbeta primers. The table came from immunoSEQ multiplex PCR; TCRdb's copy has only in-frame clones and leaves some out. The sample lists 150,000 to 200,000 clones, about 85% occurring once. Sequencing was performed on PBMCs. These receptors were obtained from a boy aged 2 to 9 in good health and CMV-seronegative.

This clone was detected once. V and J are TRBV19 and TRBJ2-2, with TRBD1 matching over 7 bases. The CDR3 totals 14 residues. Germline loops: CDR1 LNHDA, CDR2 SQIVND (reference sequence). V gave up 4 bases and J gave up 9 bases; unmatched junction bases: 8. This chain's CDR3 is CASSTPTGYRELFF. CDR3 nucleotide sequence: TGTGCCAGTAGTACCCCGACAGGGTATAGGGAGCTGTTTTTT. Looking up the rest from reference TRBV19 and TRBJ2-2 gives the full variable domain: DGGITQSPKYLFRKEGQNVTLSCEQNLNHDAMYWYRQDPGQGLRLIYYSQIVNDFQKGDIAEGYSVSREKKESFPLTVTSAQKNPTAFYLCASSTPTGYRELFFGEGSRLTVL.

V usage is TRBV30 and J usage is TRBJ2-5; D is unresolved. Looked up from germline, CDR1 is GTSNPN and CDR2 is SVGIG (reference sequence). The V gene lost 2 bases and the J gene lost 3 bases, with 4 bases spanning the gap. This CDR3 has 11 amino acids. In DNA form, the CDR3 reads TGTGCCTGGAGTATAAAAGAGACCCAGTACTTC. Translating it yields CAWSIKETQYF.

This clone was observed a handful of times. The genes are TRBV5-6 and TRBJ2-1, with 10 bases lining up with TRBD2. The V gene's germline CDR1 is SGHDT and CDR2 YYEEEE. The CDR3 is made up of 14 amino acids. The V gene end was trimmed by 2 bases and the J gene end by 7 bases; junction bases not matched to a gene: 3. The CDR3 loop is CASSFRTSGNEQFF. The CDR3 nucleotides read TGTGCCAGCAGCTTTAGGACTAGCGGAAATGAGCAGTTCTTC.

The rearrangement joins TRBV30 to TRBJ2-1; D is uncertain. The CDR3 runs to 14 residues. The V gene's germline CDR1 is GTSNPN and CDR2 SVGIG (reference sequence). The V end was cut by 0 bases, the J end by 5 bases, with 11 bases between. The CDR3 sequence is CAWSVVSTDNEQFF. The CDR3 nucleotides read TGTGCCTGGAGTGTTGTTTCCACGGACAATGAGCAGTTCTTC.

This clone was detected only once. This specimen includes other DNA sequences encoding the same CDR3. The chain joins TRBV29-1 to TRBJ1-2; 9 nucleotides agree with TRBD1. V dropped 3 bases and J dropped 10; count of bases not matched to a gene: 9. This CDR3 contains 13 residues. Germline V gives CDR1 SQVTM, CDR2 ANQGSEA. The CDR3: CSVDLRGTGLYTF. DNA of the CDR3: TGCAGCGTTGACTTAAGAGGGACAGGGCTCTACACCTTC.

V is TRBV11-2 and J is TRBJ2-1; TRBD2 agrees at 7 bases. The CDR3 consists of 15 residues. CDR1 SGHAT and CDR2 FQNNGV come from the germline V gene. J gave up 5 bases and V 5 bases, and 9 bases lay outside the gene matches. The CDR3 coding sequence is TGTGCCAGCAGCGCCAGCGGGGCGGCGGACAATGAGCAGTTCTTC. Translated, it gives CASSASGAADNEQFF.

This clone was seen only once. This chain uses TRBV28 with TRBJ1-1; D may be TRBD1 (6 bases). CDR1 and CDR2 (germline): MDHEN, SYDVKM. The CDR3 has 15 amino acids. The V and J ends lost 6 bases and 2 bases respectively, with 16 bases between them. This chain's CDR3 is CASSLQGRFNTEAFF. The CDR3 region has the DNA TGTGCCAGCAGCCTACAGGGACGGTTTAACACTGAAGCTTTCTTT. Variable domain in full (rest from reference TRBV28 and TRBJ1-1): DVKVTQSSRYLVKRTGEKVFLECVQDMDHENMFWYRQDPGLGLRLIYFSYDVKMKEKGDIPEGYSVSREKKERFSLILESASTNQTSMYLCASSLQGRFNTEAFFGQGTRLTVV.

There are a few counts of this clone. J is TRBJ1-5 and V is TRBV5-1; D is perhaps TRBD1 (5 bases). V shed 4 bases and J shed 0 bases, with 11 bases lying between them. This CDR3 region has 15 residues. Germline V lookup: CDR1 SGHRS, CDR2 YFSETQ. The CDR3 region is CASSLGVPSNQPQHF. Here the CDR3 DNA reads TGCGCCAGCAGCCTAGGGGTTCCTAGCAATCAGCCCCAGCATTTT.

This clone came up a few times. The J gene is TRBJ2-6, the V gene TRBV5-6; D ambiguous. CDR1 is SGHDT and CDR2 is YYEEEE in the germline V gene. The CDR3 has 16 residues. V lost 0 bases to trimming and J lost 1 base, with 8 bases between them. CDR3 loop: CASSLVLLSGANVLTF. CDR3 DNA sequence: TGTGCCAGCAGCTTGGTTCTTCTTTCTGGGGCCAACGTCCTGACTTTC.

This clone was seen only once. V is TRBV10-3 and J is TRBJ1-2; 7 nucleotides align to TRBD1. The CDR3 contains 13 residues. J gave up 5 bases and V 8 bases, and 8 bases lay outside the gene matches. CDR1 and CDR2 (germline): ENHRY, SYGVKD. The CDR3 here is CAIEGGRGYGYTF. CDR3 nucleotide sequence: TGTGCCATCGAAGGGGGCAGGGGGTATGGCTACACCTTC.

The CDR3 DNA reads TGTGCCAGCAGTAGGGGACTTAGCGGAAACACCATATATTTT. This encodes CASSRGLSGNTIYF. The chain is built from TRBV6-1 and TRBJ1-3, with D maybe TRBD1 (5 bases). The V end was cut by 5 bases, the J end by 4 bases, with 12 bases between. Germline CDR1 reads MNHNS; CDR2 reads SASEGT. The CDR3 totals 14 residues.

This clone was recorded a few times. The genes are TRBV19 and TRBJ1-5; 8 bases align to TRBD1. From germline, CDR1 is LNHDA and CDR2 SQIVND (reference sequence). Trimming cost V 10 bases and J 8 bases; bases outside gene matches: 10. The CDR3 loop spans 13 amino acids. The CDR3 sequence: CATRQGNFKPQHF. The DNA for the CDR3 is TGTGCCACTCGACAGGGGAATTTCAAGCCCCAGCATTTT.

The genes are TRBV5-4 and TRBJ1-1; the D is unclear. CDR1 and CDR2 from the germline V gene are SGHNT and YYREEE (reference sequence). CDR3 length: 14 amino acids. The V gene lost 2 bases and the J gene lost 3 bases, with 11 bases spanning the gap. The CDR3 reads CASSLAAPDTEAFF. The CDR3 nucleotides read TGTGCCAGCAGCTTAGCTGCTCCGGACACTGAAGCTTTCTTT. Based on the CDR3 plus reference TRBV5-4 and TRBJ1-1, the full variable domain is ETGVTQSPTHLIKTRGQQVTLRCSSQSGHNTVSWYQQALGQGPQFIFQYYREEENGRGNFPPRFSGLQFPNYSSELNVNALELDDSALYLCASSLAAPDTEAFFGQGTRLTVV.

The V call is TRBV20-1, the J call TRBJ2-5; 10 positions match TRBD2. In germline, CDR1 is DFQATT, CDR2 SNEGSKA (reference sequence). CDR3 length: 11 residues. Germline trimming cut 8 bases from V and 5 bases from J; bases unmatched to any gene: 2. CDR3 region: CSSGRGETQYF. In DNA, the CDR3 is TGCAGTAGCGGGAGGGGGGAGACCCAGTACTTC.

The chain is built from TRBV7-9 and TRBJ1-5; D is unclear. The CDR3 has 13 amino acids. Germline CDR1 SEHNR, CDR2 FQNEAQ (reference sequence). The germline V and J ends were trimmed by 0 bases and 7 bases, with 7 bases remaining between them. The CDR3 nucleotides are TGTGCCAGCAGCTTAGCAAGCGGCCAGCCCCAGCATTTT. It translates to CASSLASGQPQHF.

J is TRBJ2-1 and V is TRBV5-6, with D possibly matching TRBD2 (5 bases). Germline CDR1 reads SGHDT; CDR2 reads YYEEEE. This CDR3 comprises 16 residues. Trimming shortened V by 4 bases and J by 6 bases, and 20 bases separated the two germline ends. The CDR3 sequence is CASSESRTSLGNEQFF. The DNA for the CDR3 is TGTGCCAGCAGCGAGTCTCGAACTAGTTTAGGCAATGAGCAGTTCTTC.